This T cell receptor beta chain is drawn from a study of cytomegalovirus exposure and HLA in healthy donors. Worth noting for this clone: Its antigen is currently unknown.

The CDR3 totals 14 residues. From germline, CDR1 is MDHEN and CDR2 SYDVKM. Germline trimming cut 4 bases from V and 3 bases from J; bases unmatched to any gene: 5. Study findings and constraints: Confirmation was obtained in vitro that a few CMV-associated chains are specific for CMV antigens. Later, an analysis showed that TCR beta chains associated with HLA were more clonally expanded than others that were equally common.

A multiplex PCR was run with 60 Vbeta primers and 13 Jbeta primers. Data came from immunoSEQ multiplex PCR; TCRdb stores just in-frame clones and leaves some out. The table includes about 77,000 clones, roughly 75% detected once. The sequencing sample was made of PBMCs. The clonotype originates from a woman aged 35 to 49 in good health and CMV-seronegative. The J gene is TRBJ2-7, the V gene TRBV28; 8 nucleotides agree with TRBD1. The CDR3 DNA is TGTGCCAGCAGTTCGAGGACAGGGATCTACGAGCAGTACTTC. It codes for CASSSRTGIYEQYF.